This paragraph covers one T cell receptor (beta chain) sequence. The specificity of this receptor is unknown. Per-base quality was not reported, and no clone a single base away is much larger than it. This sample also contains other DNA sequences that code for the same CDR3. From the germline V gene, CDR1 is SQVTM and CDR2 is ANQGSEA. The CDR3 measures 10 amino acids from cysteine to phenylalanine. The CDR3 DNA has 30 bases and is translated from base 1. The junction shows trimming of 4 bases on V and 6 bases on J, plus 5 bases between the germline ends. The data originate from a study of shared clonotypes between healthy human individuals (dated by TCRdb to 2020 to 2022). Notes on the research overall: A couple of women and a few men aged 18 to 49 years were included in the cohort. For each donor, CD4 naive and CD4 memory were each given three plates, CD8 naive was given two plates, and CD8 memory was given one plate. To estimate repertoire size and how much clonotypes are shared between individuals, the study performed deep sequencing of blood TCR repertoires from roughly five healthy adults. To increase sequencing depth and limit assay-specific biases, different laboratories used diverse techniques to prepare libraries and sequence TCR repertoires. Per donor, leukapheresis produced somewhere between about 0.8 and 9 billion PBMCs. What the research found in general, with its limitations: Roughly 5% of naive CD4, 3.5% of naive CD8, roughly 2.4% of memory CD4, and roughly 0.4% of memory CD8 clonotypes were shared across several donors. Even with the large sequencing depth, rarefaction of the sorted-subset datasets indicated that sequencing was incomplete. Because the study included only a small number of donors, the genetic and exposure-history diversity represented was limited. Only blood was sampled, and tissue TCR repertoires likely differ from those in blood. Higher generation probabilities were observed for clonotypes shared by all four sorted-subset donors than for non-shared clonotypes. Naive subsets generally had larger estimated clonotype richness than memory subsets. Pairwise subsampling led to the expectation that sequencing depth would affect the degree of clonotype sharing among donors.

Healthy HIV-negative adults with no recently reported acute infections or vaccinations were included as donors. Only Caucasian adults living in Nashville, Tennessee, USA were represented among the donors. CD4+ T cells were enriched by magnetic negative selection; naive cells were then positively selected on CD45RA, and the negative fraction formed the memory subset. After blood collection by leukapheresis, PBMCs were isolated using Ficoll-Histopaque density gradient centrifugation and then cryopreserved in the vapor phase of liquid nitrogen. Analytical flow cytometry was used to check the purity and quantity of every magnetically sorted T cell population. From each sorted fraction, genomic DNA was isolated and quantified by UV absorbance on a Nanodrop 2000c. Using the deep immunoSEQ assay, multiplex PCR amplified TCR CDR3 regions from genomic DNA. For each cell subset, the extracted genomic DNA was distributed evenly across all wells of several immunoSEQ 96-well plates, and each plate served as one replicate. For sorted subsets, each replicate PCR was loaded with 200 ng genomic DNA, equivalent to roughly 30,000 T cell genomes. The purified libraries were quantified using a Qubit 3.0 fluorometer, sized with a Bioanalyzer 2100, and then quantified again using the KAPA Library Quantification kit. Each immunoSEQ 96-well plate was sequenced on its own single-read 150-cycle Illumina NextSeq 550 flow cell. The authors' pipeline ran thus. The immunoSEQ output contained only junctional sequences without quality scores, so filtering could not match that applied to full-length reads. Sequences were annotated with PyIR, a Python wrapper for IgBLAST v1.9, and V/J genes and CDR3 were assigned using IMGT germline references. Reads were filtered out if the reads had weak V/J assignments (E-value above 1e-6), no CDR3, stop codons, out-of-frame junctions, or ambiguous translated residues. V3J clonotypes were defined by identical inferred V gene, J gene, and CDR3 amino acid sequence. Percentage overlap between repertoires was computed as shared unique clonotypes divided by the size of the smaller repertoire. RTK rarefaction, the Chao1 estimator, and Recon v2.1 estimates of unobserved clonotypes were used to assess repertoire richness. Generation probabilities for all TCRbeta clonotypes obtained by the gDNA method from several donors were computed using OLGA. This immuneACCESS table, as held by TCRdb, lists in-frame sequences with V and J called but not all clones. Of the missing ones, under half trace to an unresolved V gene in checked studies; the others have no known cause. V and J calls and clone size follow that table, whereas D and trimming were derived from the DNA. The table for this sample lists approximately 2.3 million clones; approximately 95% of them were counted only once. The ten top clones hold under 0.45% of the sample.

The TCR comes from a young man in good health. Some clones in this sample may be carry-over from other donors' samples. Sequenced sample: naive CD4+ T cells from PBMCs. The cell subset or site label for this specimen denotes: CD45RA+ positively selected. The chain uses TRBV29-1 and TRBJ2-3; confidence is insufficient to name the D gene. The CDR3 loop reads CSVGSDTQYF. The nucleotide sequence is TGCAGCGTTGGTTCGGATACGCAGTATTTT.